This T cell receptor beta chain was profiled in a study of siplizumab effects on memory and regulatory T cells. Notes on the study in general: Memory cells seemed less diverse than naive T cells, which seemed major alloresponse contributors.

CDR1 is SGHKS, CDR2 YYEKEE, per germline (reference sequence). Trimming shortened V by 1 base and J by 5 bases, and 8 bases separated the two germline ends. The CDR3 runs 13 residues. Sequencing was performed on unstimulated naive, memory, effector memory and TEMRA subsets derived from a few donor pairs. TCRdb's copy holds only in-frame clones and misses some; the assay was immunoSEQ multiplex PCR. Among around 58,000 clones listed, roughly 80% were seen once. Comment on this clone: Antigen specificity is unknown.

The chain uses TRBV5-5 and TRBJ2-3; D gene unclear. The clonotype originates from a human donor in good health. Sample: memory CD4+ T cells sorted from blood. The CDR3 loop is CASSLSEEDTQYF. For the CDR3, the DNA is TGTGCCAGCAGCTTGAGCGAAGAAGATACGCAGTATTTT.